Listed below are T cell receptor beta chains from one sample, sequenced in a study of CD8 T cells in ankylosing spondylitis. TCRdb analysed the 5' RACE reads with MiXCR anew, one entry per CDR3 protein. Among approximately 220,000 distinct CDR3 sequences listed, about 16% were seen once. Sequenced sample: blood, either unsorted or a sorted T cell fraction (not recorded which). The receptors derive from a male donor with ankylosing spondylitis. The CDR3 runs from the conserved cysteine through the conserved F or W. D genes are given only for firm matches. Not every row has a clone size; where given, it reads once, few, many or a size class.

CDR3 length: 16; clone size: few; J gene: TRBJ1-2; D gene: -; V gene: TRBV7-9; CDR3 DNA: TGTGCCAGCACCCGGGGCCAAGGGACCTCTAACTATGGCTACACCTTC; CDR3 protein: CASTRGQGTSNYGYTF
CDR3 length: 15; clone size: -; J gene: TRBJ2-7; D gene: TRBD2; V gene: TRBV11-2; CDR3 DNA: TGTGCCAGCAGCTTAGTGGCGGGGGGGCCGTACGAGCAGTACTTC; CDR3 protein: CASSLVAGGPYEQYF
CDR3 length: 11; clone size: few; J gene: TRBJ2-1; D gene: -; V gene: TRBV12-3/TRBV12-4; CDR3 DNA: TGTGCCAGCAGCTCTATCAATGAGCAGTTCTTC; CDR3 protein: CASSSINEQFF
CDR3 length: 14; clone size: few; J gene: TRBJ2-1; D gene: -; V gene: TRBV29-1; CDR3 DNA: TGCAGCGGGGCGGATGCAAGCTCCTACAATGAGCAGTTCTTC; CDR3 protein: CSGADASSYNEQFF
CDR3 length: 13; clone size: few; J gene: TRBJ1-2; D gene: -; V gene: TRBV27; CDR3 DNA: TGTGCCAGCAGCTTCCAGGGAGCCTATGGCTACACCTTC; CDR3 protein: CASSFQGAYGYTF
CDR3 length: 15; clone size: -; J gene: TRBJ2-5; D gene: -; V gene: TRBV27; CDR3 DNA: TGTGCCAGCAGTTTTGGGGCCGGACTCCAAGAGACCCAGTACTTC; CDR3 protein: CASSFGAGLQETQYF
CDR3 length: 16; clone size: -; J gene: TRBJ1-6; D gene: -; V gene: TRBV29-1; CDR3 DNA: TGCAGCGTTGAAGATCGCGAGAGGGGTCGGGGATCACCCCTCCACTTT; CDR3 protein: CSVEDRERGRGSPLHF
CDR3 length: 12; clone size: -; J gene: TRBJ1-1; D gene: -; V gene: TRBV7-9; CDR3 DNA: TGTGCCAGCAGCTTACCTAGATTTGAAGCTTTCTTT; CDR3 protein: CASSLPRFEAFF
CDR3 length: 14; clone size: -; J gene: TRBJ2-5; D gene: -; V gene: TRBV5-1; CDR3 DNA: TGCGCCAGCAGCTTGGTTGGTGATCAAGAGACCCAGTACTTC; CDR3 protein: CASSLVGDQETQYF
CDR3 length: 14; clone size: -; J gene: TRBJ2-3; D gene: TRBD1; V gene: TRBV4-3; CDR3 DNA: TGCGCCAGCAGCAGGGACAGCCCCACAGATACGCAGTATTTT; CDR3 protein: CASSRDSPTDTQYF
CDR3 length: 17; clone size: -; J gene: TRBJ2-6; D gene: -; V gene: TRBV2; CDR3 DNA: TGTGCCAGCAGTAATGACCCCAGTAGCTACTGGGCCAACGTCCTGACTTTC; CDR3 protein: CASSNDPSSYWANVLTF
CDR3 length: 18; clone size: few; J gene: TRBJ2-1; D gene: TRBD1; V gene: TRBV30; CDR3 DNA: TGTGCCTGGAGTGTACACGAGGTGACAGGGCGCTCCTACAATGAGCAGTTCTTC; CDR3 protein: CAWSVHEVTGRSYNEQFF
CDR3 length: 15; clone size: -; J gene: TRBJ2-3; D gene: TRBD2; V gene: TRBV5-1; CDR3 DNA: TGCGCCAGCAGCTTCACGGGGGGGGAGGCAGATACGCAGTATTTT; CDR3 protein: CASSFTGGEADTQYF
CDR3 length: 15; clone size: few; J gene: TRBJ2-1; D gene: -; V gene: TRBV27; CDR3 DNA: TGTGCCAGCAGACCGATAGCGGACCCTTACAATGAGCAGTTCTTC; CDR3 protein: CASRPIADPYNEQFF
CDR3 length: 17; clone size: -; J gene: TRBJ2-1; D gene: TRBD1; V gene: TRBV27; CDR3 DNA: TGTGCCAGCAGCCCAGGACCGGGACAGAGGATCTACAATGAGCAGTTCTTC; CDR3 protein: CASSPGPGQRIYNEQFF
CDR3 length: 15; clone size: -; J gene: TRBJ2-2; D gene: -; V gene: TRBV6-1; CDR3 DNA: TGTGCCAGCAGTGAAGGCCCAGGGGACACCGGGGAGCTGTTTTTT; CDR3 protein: CASSEGPGDTGELFF
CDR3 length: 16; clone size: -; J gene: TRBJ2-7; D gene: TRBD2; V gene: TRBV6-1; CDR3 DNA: TGTGCCAGCAGCCAGACTAGCGGGACTCTCTACGGCGAGCAGTACTTC; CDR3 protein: CASSQTSGTLYGEQYF
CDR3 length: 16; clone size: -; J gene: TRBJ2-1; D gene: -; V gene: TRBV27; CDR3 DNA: TGTGCCAGCAGTTTAGAGGTTACCCAGTCCTACAATGAGCAGTTCTTC; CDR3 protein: CASSLEVTQSYNEQFF
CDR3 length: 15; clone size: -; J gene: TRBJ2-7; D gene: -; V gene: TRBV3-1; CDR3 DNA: TGTGCCAGCAGCCCCCTGGGGCAGGAGGGCTACGAGCAGTACTTC; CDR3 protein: CASSPLGQEGYEQYF
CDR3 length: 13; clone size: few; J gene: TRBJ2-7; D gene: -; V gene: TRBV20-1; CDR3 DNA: TGCAGTGCTAGTGACGGTGCTGTCTACGAGCAGTACTTC; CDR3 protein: CSASDGAVYEQYF
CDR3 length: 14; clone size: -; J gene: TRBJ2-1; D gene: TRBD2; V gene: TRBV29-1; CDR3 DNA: TGCAGCGCCCCAGCCGGGACTAGGATTGATGAGCAGTTCTTC; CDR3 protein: CSAPAGTRIDEQFF
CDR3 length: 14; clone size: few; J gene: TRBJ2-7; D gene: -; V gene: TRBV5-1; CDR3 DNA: TGCGCCAGCAGCTCGTGGGTCAGGGCCCACGAGCAGTACTTC; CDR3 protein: CASSSWVRAHEQYF
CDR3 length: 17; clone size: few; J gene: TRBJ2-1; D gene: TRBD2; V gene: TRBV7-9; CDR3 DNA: TGTGCCAGCAGCTTACCGGGACTAACGAGCTCCTACAATGAGCAGTTCTTC; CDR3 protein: CASSLPGLTSSYNEQFF
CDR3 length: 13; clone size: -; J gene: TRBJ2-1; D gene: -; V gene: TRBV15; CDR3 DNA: TGTGCCGTCCGGGGGGCCCAAGGGAATGAGCAGTTCTTC; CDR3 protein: CAVRGAQGNEQFF
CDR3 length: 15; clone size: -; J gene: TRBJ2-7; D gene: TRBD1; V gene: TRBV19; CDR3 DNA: TGTGCCAGTAGTATATTCAACAGGGGGAACTACGAGCAGTACTTC; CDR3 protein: CASSIFNRGNYEQYF
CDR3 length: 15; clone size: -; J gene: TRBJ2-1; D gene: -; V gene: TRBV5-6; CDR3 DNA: TGTGCCAGCAGCTTGGGATTAGGGGGGGGCAATGAGCAGTTCTTC; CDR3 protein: CASSLGLGGGNEQFF
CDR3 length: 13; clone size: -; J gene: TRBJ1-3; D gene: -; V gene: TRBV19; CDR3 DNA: TGTGCCAGCTCCGTGAGCTCTGGAAACACCATATATTTT; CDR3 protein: CASSVSSGNTIYF
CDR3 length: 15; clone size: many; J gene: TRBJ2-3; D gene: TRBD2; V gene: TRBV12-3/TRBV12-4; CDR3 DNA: TGTGCCAGCAGTTTAACGGGACTAGCGGGAGATACGCAGTATTTT; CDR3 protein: CASSLTGLAGDTQYF
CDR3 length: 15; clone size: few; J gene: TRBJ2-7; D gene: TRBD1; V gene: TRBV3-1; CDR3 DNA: TGTGCCAGCAGCCCGACAGGGCCGCTCTCCTACGAGCAGTACTTC; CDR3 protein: CASSPTGPLSYEQYF
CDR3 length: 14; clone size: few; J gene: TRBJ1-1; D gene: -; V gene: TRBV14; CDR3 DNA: TGTGCCAGCAGCCAATTAGAGGTTAACACTGAAGCTTTCTTT; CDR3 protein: CASSQLEVNTEAFF
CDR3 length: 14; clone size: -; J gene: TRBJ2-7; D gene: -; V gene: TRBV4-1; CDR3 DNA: TGCGTCAGCAGCCAAGTTGGGCTCTCCTACGAGCAGTACTTC; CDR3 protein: CVSSQVGLSYEQYF
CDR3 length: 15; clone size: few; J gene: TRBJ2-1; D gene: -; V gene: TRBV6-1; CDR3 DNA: TGTGCCAGCAGTCGGAGGGGGGGCTTCTACAATGAGCAGTTCTTC; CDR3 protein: CASSRRGGFYNEQFF